Detailed here is one T cell receptor beta chain. This clonotype has only a few counts. Its antigen is still unknown. No base quality values were provided; no much bigger clone lies one nucleotide off. The treatment or condition label for this specimen denotes: in vitro stimulation with specific CMV peptide epitopes to enrich CMV-specific T cells. V was cut back by 2 bases and J by 10 bases, leaving a gap of 23 bases between them. The CDR3, cysteine through phenylalanine, is 15 amino acids long. CDR3 DNA only is kept here, 45 bases in frame from base 1. For CDR1 and CDR2, the germline V gene (reference sequence) lists DFQATT and SNEGSKA. This sample stems from a study of T cell repertoires in cytomegalovirus infection (dated by TCRdb to 2018 to 2020). Turning to the overall study: The peptide stimulations were aimed at well-studied HLA-B-restricted epitopes as well as recently identified HLA-C-restricted CMV epitopes, whose presentation resists viral immunomodulation. Because public TCR beta signatures pointed to carriage of CMV infection together with the matching HLA type, the HLA type of each donor mattered for the analysis. The full study reports these points: In both this cohort and an independent approximately 400-donor cohort, the cumulative frequency of public TCR beta family members distinguished carriers of CMV infection plus the relevant HLA type. The ex vivo response was dominated by HLA-C-restricted CMV-specific TCR beta clonotypes, which also provided the single most frequent clonotype in two of eight donors.

The reads were generated on an Illumina HiSeq 1500. The public reads were reprocessed in TCRdb via fastp at Q25 and MiXCR, keeping in-frame beta chains. Each entry merges the rows of one CDR3 protein and shows their most common DNA and genes. In all, the sample holds approximately 76,000 distinct CDR3 sequences, and around 25% of those were seen once. In total, the top ten clones hold roughly 50% of the sample. This chain is built from TRBV20-1 and TRBJ1-1, and TRBD1 may be the D gene, going by 5 matching bases. The receptor's source is a human donor in good health (CMV status not recorded). Some clones in this sample may be carry-over from other donors' samples. The sample in question was CD8+ T cells from cultured PBMCs, obtained from culture after CMV antigen stimulation. The DNA sequence reads TGCAGTGCTAGAATCCAGGGTGGGGCCCACCGGGGAGCTTTCTTT. Translated, it reads CSARIQGGAHRGAFF.